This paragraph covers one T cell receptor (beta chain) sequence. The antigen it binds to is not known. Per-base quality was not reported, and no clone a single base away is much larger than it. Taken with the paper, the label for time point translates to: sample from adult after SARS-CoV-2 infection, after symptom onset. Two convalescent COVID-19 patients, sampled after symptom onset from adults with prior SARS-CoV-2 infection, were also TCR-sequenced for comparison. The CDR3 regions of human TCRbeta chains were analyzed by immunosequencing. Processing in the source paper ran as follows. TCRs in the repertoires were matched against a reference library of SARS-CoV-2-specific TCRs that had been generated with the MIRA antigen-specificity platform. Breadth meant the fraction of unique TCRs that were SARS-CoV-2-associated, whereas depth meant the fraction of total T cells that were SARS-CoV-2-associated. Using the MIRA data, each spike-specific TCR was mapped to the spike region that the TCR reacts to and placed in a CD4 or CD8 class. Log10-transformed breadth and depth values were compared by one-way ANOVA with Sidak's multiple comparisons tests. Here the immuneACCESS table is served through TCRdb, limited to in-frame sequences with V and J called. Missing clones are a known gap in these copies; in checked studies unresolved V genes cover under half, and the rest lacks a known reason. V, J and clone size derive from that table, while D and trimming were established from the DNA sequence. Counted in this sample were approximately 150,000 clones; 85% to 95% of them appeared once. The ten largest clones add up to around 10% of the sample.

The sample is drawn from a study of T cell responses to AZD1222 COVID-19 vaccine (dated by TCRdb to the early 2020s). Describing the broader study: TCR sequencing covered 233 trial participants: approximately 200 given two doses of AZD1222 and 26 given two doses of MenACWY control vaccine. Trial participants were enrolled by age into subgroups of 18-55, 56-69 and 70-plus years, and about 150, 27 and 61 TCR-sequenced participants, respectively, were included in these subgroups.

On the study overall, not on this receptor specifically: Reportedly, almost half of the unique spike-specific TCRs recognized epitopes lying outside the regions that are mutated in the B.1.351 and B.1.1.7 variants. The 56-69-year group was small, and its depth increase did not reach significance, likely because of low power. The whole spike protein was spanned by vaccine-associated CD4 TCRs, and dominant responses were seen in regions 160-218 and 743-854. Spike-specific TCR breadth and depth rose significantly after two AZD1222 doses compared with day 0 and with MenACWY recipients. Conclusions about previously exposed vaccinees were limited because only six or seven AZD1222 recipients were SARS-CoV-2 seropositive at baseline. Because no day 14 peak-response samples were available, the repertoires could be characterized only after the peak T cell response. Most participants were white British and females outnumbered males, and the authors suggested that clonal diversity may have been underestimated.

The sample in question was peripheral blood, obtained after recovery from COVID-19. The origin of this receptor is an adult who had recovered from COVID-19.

CDR3 protein: CASSRMTSGTRGEQYF. Read as DNA, the sequence is TGTGCCAGCAGCCGTATGACTAGCGGGACTCGGGGGGAGCAGTACTTC. The V and J segments used are TRBV28 and TRBJ2-7; 11 bases in the middle match TRBD2. Sequences MDHEN (CDR1) and SYDVKM (CDR2) are obtained from the germline V gene. After removal of 6 bases from V and 7 bases from J, the junction retains 14 bases not matched to a gene. From the cysteine up to the phenylalanine, the CDR3 has a length of 16 residues. Of the read, only the CDR3 DNA is kept; its 48 bases are in frame from base 1.